This T cell receptor (beta chain) came from a study of T cell responses to AZD1222 COVID-19 vaccine (dated by TCRdb to the early 2020s). Describing the broader study: AZD1222 recipients given second doses at about 4 weeks or at about 12 weeks were pooled, since spike-specific TCR depth and breadth were not found to differ between the two schedules. A total of 240 or so trial participants underwent TCR sequencing, of whom some 200 had received two doses of AZD1222 and approximately 26 had received two doses of the MenACWY control vaccine. Trial participants were enrolled by age into subgroups of 18-55, 56-69 and 70-plus years, and about 150, 27 and 61 TCR-sequenced participants, respectively, were included in these subgroups.

The CDR3 regions of human TCRbeta chains were subjected to immunosequencing. The paper's processing steps were these. TCRs in the repertoires were matched against a reference library of SARS-CoV-2-specific TCRs that had been generated with the MIRA antigen-specificity platform. Breadth was defined as the fraction of unique TCRs that were SARS-CoV-2-associated. Depth was defined as the fraction of total T cells that were SARS-CoV-2-associated. Using the MIRA data, each spike-specific TCR was mapped to the spike region that the TCR reacts to and placed in a CD4 or CD8 class. Log10-transformed breadth and depth values were compared by one-way ANOVA with Sidak's multiple comparisons tests. TCRdb mirrors the immuneACCESS table, restricted to in-frame sequences. Some clones are absent from its copies; in checked studies, under half trace to an unresolved V gene, and the reason for the others is unknown. The V and J calls and clone size come from that table; D and trimming were worked out from the DNA. The sample data list under 150,000 clones, and approximately 92% of these were observed just once. In total, the top ten clones hold approximately 1% of the sample.

Note on this clone: The antigen it recognizes is unknown. One base away there is no much larger clone; base qualities are not given.

There are 13 amino acids in the CDR3, from cysteine to phenylalanine inclusive. The DNA shown is the 39-base CDR3, in frame from base 1. For CDR1 and CDR2, the germline V gene (reference sequence) lists DFQATT and SNEGSKA. Relative to germline, V is 3 bases shorter and J is 9 bases shorter, with 12 bases between their ends. On the study overall, not on this receptor specifically: Conclusions about previously exposed vaccinees were limited because only a handful of AZD1222 recipients were SARS-CoV-2 seropositive at baseline. Because no day 14 peak-response samples were available, repertoires were characterized only after the peak T cell response. After two AZD1222 doses, both the breadth and the depth of spike-specific TCRs were significantly higher than at day 0 and than in MenACWY recipients. The 56-69-year group was small, and its depth increase did not reach significance, likely because of low power. Epitopes outside the regions mutated in the B.1.351 and B.1.1.7 variants were reportedly recognized by nearly half of the unique spike-specific TCRs. The whole spike protein was spanned by vaccine-associated CD4 TCRs, and dominant responses were seen in regions 160-218 and 743-854. Most participants were white British and females outnumbered males, and the authors suggested that clonal diversity may have been underestimated.

Per the publication, the time point label means: baseline before first vaccination. Samples from vaccinated people were obtained from the UK trials COV001 and COV002, which included a single-blind randomized controlled phase 2/3 trial of AZD1222 (ChAdOx1 nCoV-19) in healthy adults. For TCRbeta chain sequencing, PBMC samples were collected from trial participants at day 0 and at day 28 after the second dose. The rearrangement combines TRBV20-1 with TRBJ1-6, with the D gene uncertain. The TCR was taken from an adult in good health. This material consisted of peripheral blood, taken on day 0 of AZD1222 vaccination. For the CDR3, the sequence is CSASLAGPSPLHF. Here is the DNA: TGCAGTGCTAGTCTTGCCGGCCCTTCACCCCTCCACTTT.